This T cell receptor (beta chain) was identified during a study of blood T cell repertoires in COVID-19. Study information: Collection of acute and convalescent COVID-19 samples took place in the United States, Italy and Spain.

CDR3 length: 18 residues. Germline-derived CDR1 and CDR2 are MNHGY and SAAAGT. Trimming left V 2 bases short and J 0 bases short, with 18 bases between. In Cohort 3, a recovered donor had either two negative PCRs, clearance, or symptom resolution. Assay used: immunoSEQ multiplex PCR; TCRdb lists only in-frame clones, some missing. The table shows 150,000 to 250,000 clones, with about 80% occurring only once. Sequencing was carried out using PBMCs or T cells enriched from blood (not recorded which). The receptor was isolated from a man aged 40-55 years who had recovered from COVID-19. The rearrangement joins TRBV6-8 to TRBJ2-3, with D perhaps matching TRBD2 (6 bases). The CDR3 here is CASSYPGGVVPSTDTQYF. As DNA, the CDR3 is TGTGCCAGCAGTTACCCAGGAGGGGTTGTACCTAGCACAGATACGCAGTATTTT.